These 5 T cell receptor beta chains originate from one sample sequenced in a study of blood T cell repertoires in COVID-19. Profiling relied on immunoSEQ multiplex PCR, and the TCRdb table lists in-frame clones only, not all of them. The profile shows about 210,000 clones, 82% of them singletons. The sequenced sample consisted of peripheral blood. Source of these receptors: a woman in her fifties or sixties with COVID-19, enrolled during active disease.

In this sample, this clone turned up once. The rearrangement links TRBV10-3 to TRBJ2-3, with 11 bases matching TRBD2. Losses at the gene ends were 9 bases for V and 0 bases for J; bases not matched to a gene: 2. This CDR3 is 14 amino acids long. CDR1 and CDR2 from the germline V gene are ENHRY and SYGVKD. The CDR3 is CAIRTSGSTDTQYF. Here the CDR3 DNA reads TGTGCCATTAGGACTAGCGGGAGCACAGATACGCAGTATTTT.

V is TRBV11-2 and J is TRBJ2-1; 12 positions match TRBD2. CDR3 length equals 15 residues. Trimming at V came to 5 bases and at J to 6 bases, leaving 5 bases not matched to a gene. CDR1 is SGHAT, CDR2 FQNNGV, per germline. Here the CDR3 DNA reads TGTGCCAGCAGCCCGACTAGCGGGAGTGGCAATGAGCAGTTCTTC. Its translation: CASSPTSGSGNEQFF.

The V call is TRBV11-2, the J call TRBJ1-2; D may be TRBD1 (6 bases). Germline CDR1 is SGHAT and CDR2 is FQNNGV. This CDR3 comprises 14 residues. Trimming removed 5 bases at V and 7 bases at J, with 17 bases between. CDR3 coding DNA: TGTGCCAGCAGCGGGGACACTCAAGGAGTTGGCTACACCTTC. Translation: CASSGDTQGVGYTF.

This chain connects TRBV3-1 (or the pseudogene TRBV3-2) to TRBJ2-3, with D maybe TRBD2 (6 bases). Trimming pared 1 base from V and 6 bases from J, leaving 23 bases between. This CDR3 region has 18 residues. The germline V gene encodes CDR1 LGHDT and CDR2 YNNKEL (reference sequence). The chain's CDR3 is CASSQVLGDSKGADTQYF. The CDR3 DNA sequence: TGTGCCAGCAGCCAAGTCCTCGGGGACTCCAAAGGGGCGGATACGCAGTATTTT.

With regard to this clone: The junction shows a germline mismatch at one end, possibly a read error. The chain couples TRBV7-2 to TRBJ2-7; 7 bases align to TRBD2. The CDR3 has 15 residues. Germline assignment: CDR1 SGHTA and CDR2 FQGNSA. Here the CDR3 reads CASSLSGGASNEQYF. CDR3 sequence (DNA): TGTGCCAGCAGCTTGTCGGGAGGTGCCTCCAACGAGCAGTACTTC.